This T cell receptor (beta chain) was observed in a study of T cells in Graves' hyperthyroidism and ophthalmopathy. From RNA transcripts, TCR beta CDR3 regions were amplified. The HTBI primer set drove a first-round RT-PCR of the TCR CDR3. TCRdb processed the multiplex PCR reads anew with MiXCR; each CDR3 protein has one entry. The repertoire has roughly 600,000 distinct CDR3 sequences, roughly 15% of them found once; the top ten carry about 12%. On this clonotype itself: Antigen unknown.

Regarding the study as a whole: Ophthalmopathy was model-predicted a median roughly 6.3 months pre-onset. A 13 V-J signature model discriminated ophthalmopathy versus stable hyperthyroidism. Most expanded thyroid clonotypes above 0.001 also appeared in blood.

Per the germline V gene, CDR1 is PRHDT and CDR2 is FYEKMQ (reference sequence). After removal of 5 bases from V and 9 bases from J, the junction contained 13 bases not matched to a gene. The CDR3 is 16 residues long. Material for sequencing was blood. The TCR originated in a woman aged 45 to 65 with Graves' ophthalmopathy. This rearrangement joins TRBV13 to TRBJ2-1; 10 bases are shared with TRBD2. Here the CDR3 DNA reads TGTGCCAGCAGCCCTCTCCTAGCGGGAGTTTCTGGTGAGCAGTTCTTC. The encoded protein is CASSPLLAGVSGEQFF.